The clone carrying this T cell receptor (beta chain) was detected only a few times. What it recognizes is unknown. This same CDR3 is encoded by further DNA sequences in the sample. V lost 4 bases to trimming and J lost 4 bases; unmatched junction nucleotides: 3. CDR3 length equals 14 residues. The germline V gene encodes CDR1 SGHRS and CDR2 YFSETQ. These data are taken from a study of beta chain features in type 1 diabetes. Reverse transcribing all isolated RNA meant expressed TCRB transcripts were sequenced. Produced via immunoSEQ multiplex PCR; TCRdb's table is partial and in-frame only. The table records about 340,000 clones, approximately 15% of them present only once. Broader study findings: All four CD4+ subsets of Type 1 diabetes patients contained TCRB CDR3s that were moderately but significantly shorter. The VDJ junctions of type 1 diabetes patients carried fewer insertions and more deletions.

This sequence originates from a woman aged 18-29 years with type 1 diabetes. The V call is TRBV5-1, the J call TRBJ1-1; 11 bases line up with TRBD1. The sequencing input was naive CD4+ T cells from blood. In DNA, the CDR3 is TGCGCCAGCAGCCCCGGGACAGGGGGCACTGAAGCTTTCTTT. As protein: CASSPGTGGTEAFF.